This TCR beta chain emerged from a study of regulatory T cells in long-lasting Graves disease. The V end lost 8 bases, the J end lost 7 bases, and 17 bases lay between the germline ends. The CDR3 runs 14 residues. CDR1 SGHAT and CDR2 FQNNGV come from the germline V gene. This clonotype was detected many times. Time point indicated: newly diagnosed GD, antithyroid drugs for less than 3 months. There was RNA extracted from PBMCs, and the TCR library was made from it. American Thyroid Association guidelines defined how Graves' disease was diagnosed. Arm-PCR of CDR3 regions and iRepertoire HTBI primers were the basis on which TCR beta libraries were built. Via MiXCR, TCRdb re-called the multiplex PCR reads, giving one row per CDR3 protein. There are about 200,000 distinct CDR3 sequences in the sample; roughly 19% occur only once, and 10% to 15% lies in the top ten. The same sample was also used in a study of T cells in Graves' hyperthyroidism and ophthalmopathy. This second report adds: Blood also showed most of the thyroid clonotypes that were expanded above 0.001. Ophthalmopathy and stable hyperthyroidism were told apart by a 13 V-J model.

V is TRBV11-2 and J is TRBJ1-4; tentative D call: TRBD1 (5 bases). The clonotype originates from a woman aged 25-40 years with Graves disease. Source: peripheral blood mononuclear cells (PBMCs), taken at new diagnosis, from a patient treated with antithyroid drugs. Written as DNA, the CDR3 is TGTGCCAGCTCCCAGGGCCCATTTGGTGAAAAACTGTTTTTT. Its protein product is CASSQGPFGEKLFF. The full variable domain, in which reference TRBV11-2 and TRBJ1-4 provide the parts outside the CDR3, is EAGVAQSPRYKIIEKRQSVAFWCNPISGHATLYWYQQILGQGPKLLIQFQNNGVVDDSQLPKDRFSAERLKGVDSTLKIQPAKLEDSAVYLCASSQGPFGEKLFFGSGTQLSVL.